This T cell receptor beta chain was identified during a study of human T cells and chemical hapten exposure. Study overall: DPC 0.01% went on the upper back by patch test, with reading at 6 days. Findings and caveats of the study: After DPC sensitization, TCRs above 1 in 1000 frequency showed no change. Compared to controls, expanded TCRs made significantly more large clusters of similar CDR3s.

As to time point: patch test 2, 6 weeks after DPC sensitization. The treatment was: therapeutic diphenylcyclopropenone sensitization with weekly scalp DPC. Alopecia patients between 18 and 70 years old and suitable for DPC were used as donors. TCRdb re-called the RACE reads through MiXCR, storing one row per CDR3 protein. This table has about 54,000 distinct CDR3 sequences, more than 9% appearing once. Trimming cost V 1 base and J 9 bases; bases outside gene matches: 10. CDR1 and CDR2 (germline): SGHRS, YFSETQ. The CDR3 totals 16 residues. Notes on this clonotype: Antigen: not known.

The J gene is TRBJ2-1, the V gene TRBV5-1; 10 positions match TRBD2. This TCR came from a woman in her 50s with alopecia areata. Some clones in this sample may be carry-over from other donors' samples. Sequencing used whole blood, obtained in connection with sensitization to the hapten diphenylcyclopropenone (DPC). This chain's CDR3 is CASSLTVLAGAGEQFF. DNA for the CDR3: TGCGCCAGCAGCTTGACGGTCCTAGCGGGAGCGGGTGAGCAGTTCTTC.